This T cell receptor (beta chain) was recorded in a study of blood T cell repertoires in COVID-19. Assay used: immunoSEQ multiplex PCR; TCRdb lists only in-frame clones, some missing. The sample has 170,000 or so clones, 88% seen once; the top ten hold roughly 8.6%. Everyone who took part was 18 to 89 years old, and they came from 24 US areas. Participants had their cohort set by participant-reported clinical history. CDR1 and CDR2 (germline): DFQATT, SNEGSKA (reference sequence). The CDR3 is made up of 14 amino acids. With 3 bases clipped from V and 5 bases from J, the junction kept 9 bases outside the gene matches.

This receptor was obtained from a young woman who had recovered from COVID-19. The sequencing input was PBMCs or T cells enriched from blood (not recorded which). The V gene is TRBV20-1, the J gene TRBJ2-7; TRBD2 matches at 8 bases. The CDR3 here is CSASPGAGVHEQYF. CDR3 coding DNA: TGCAGTGCTAGTCCGGGAGCGGGAGTCCACGAGCAGTACTTC.